This T cell receptor beta chain comes out of a study of blood T cells in healthy people across ages. A sample-barcoded 5' primer and a J-beta primer mix were used in a second PCR of roughly 7 to 11 cycles. TCRdb re-derived calls from the 5' RACE reads in MiXCR, one entry per CDR3 protein. The sample holds around 870,000 distinct CDR3 sequences, about 28% seen once. Regarding this clonotype: This may be a read error: a much more frequent sequence differs by one nucleotide.

The CDR3 is 16 amino acids. Germline CDR1 reads MNHEY; CDR2 reads SVGAGI. The sample comprised blood. The chain has TRBV6-5 and TRBJ1-4; 7 bases agree with TRBD1. This clonotype was obtained from a woman of 80 years or more in good health. CDR3 sequence reads: CAGSTPRDRGNEKLFF. DNA for the CDR3: TGTGCCGGCAGTACCCCCCGGGACAGAGGGAATGAAAAACTGTTTTTT.